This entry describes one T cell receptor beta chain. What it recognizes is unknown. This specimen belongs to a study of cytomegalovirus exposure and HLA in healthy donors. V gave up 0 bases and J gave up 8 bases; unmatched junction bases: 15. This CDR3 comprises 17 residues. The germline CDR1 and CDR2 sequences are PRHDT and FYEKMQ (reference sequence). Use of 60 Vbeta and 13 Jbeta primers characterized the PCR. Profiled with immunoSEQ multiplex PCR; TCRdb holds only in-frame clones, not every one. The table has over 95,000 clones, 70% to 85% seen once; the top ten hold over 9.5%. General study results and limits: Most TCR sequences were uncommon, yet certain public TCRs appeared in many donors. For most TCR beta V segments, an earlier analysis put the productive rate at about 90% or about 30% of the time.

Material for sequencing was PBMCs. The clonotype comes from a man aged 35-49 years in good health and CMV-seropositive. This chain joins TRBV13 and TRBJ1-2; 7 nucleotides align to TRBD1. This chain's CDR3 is CASSLGHRGPASGGYTF. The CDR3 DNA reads TGTGCCAGCAGCTTAGGGCACAGGGGCCCCGCGAGCGGGGGCTACACCTTC.